The present T cell receptor beta chain was sequenced within a study of shared clonotypes between healthy human individuals. This clone appeared once. Other DNA sequences in this specimen translate into the identical CDR3. Across several immunoSEQ plates, the genomic DNA of each subset was split evenly. The method was immunoSEQ multiplex PCR; TCRdb's version includes in-frame clones alone and lacks a portion of them. The table records approximately 2.5 million clones, approximately 94% of them present only once. Looked up from germline, CDR1 is SGHRS and CDR2 is YFSETQ. Losses at the gene ends were 4 bases for V and 2 bases for J; bases not matched to a gene: 9. The CDR3 covers 15 residues.

Specimen: naive CD4+ T cells sorted from blood. Regarding subset: CD45RA+ positively selected. The receptor was isolated from a man between 18 and 29 years old in good health. The V and J genes are TRBV5-1 and TRBJ2-7, with 7 bases fitting TRBD1. In nucleotides, the CDR3 is TGCGCCAGCAGCCCGCGACAGGGAACCCCCTACGAGCAGTACTTC. It yields the protein CASSPRQGTPYEQYF.